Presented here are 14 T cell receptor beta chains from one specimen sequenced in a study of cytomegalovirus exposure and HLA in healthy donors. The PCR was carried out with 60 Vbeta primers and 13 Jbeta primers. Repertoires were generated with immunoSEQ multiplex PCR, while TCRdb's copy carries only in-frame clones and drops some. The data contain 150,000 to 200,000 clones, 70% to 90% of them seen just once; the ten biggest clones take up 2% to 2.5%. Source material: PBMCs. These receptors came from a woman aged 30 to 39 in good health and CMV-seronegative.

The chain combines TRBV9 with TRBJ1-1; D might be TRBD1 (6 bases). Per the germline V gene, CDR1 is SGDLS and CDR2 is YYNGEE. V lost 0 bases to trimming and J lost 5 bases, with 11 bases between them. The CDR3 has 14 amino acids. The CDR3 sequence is CASSVGPRGTEAFF. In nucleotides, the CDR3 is TGTGCCAGCAGCGTAGGCCCCAGGGGAACTGAAGCTTTCTTT.

The chain's CDR3 is CASTHYNEQFF. The DNA for the CDR3 is TGTGCCAGCACCCACTACAATGAGCAGTTCTTC. The genes are TRBV25-1 and TRBJ2-1; D ambiguous. The V gene's germline CDR1 is MGHDK and CDR2 SYGVNS. Trimming stripped 7 bases from V and 3 bases from J, with 4 bases between. This CDR3 region has 11 residues. Together with reference TRBV25-1 and TRBJ2-1, the CDR3 gives the full variable domain: EADIYQTPRYLVIGTGKKITLECSQTMGHDKMYWYQQDPGMELHLIHYSYGVNSTEKGDLSSESTVSRIRTEHFPLTLESARPSHTSQYLCASTHYNEQFFGPGTRLTVL.

The CDR3 DNA is TGCGCCAGCAGAGTAAACAGTGCAGGGGGGAACTTAAAGCCTAAAGCTTTCTTT. Its translation: CASRVNSAGGNLKPKAFF. V is TRBV5-1 and J is TRBJ1-1, with 7 nucleotides matching TRBD1. Trimming at V came to 5 bases and at J to 9 bases, leaving 25 bases not matched to a gene. CDR3 length equals 18 residues. CDR1 and CDR2 (germline): SGHRS, YFSETQ.

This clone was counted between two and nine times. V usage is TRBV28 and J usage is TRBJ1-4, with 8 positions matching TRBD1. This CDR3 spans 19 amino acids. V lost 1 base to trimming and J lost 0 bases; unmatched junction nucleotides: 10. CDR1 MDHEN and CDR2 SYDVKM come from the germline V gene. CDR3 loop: CASSLSVGQGPATNEKLFF. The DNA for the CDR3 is TGTGCCAGCAGTTTATCCGTCGGACAGGGCCCCGCAACTAATGAAAAACTGTTTTTT.

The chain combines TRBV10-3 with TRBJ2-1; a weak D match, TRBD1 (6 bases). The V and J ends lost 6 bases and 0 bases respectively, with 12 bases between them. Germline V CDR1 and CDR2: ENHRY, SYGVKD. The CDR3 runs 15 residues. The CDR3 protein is CAISHGQSSYNEQFF. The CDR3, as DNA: TGTGCCATCAGCCACGGACAGAGCTCCTACAATGAGCAGTTCTTC.

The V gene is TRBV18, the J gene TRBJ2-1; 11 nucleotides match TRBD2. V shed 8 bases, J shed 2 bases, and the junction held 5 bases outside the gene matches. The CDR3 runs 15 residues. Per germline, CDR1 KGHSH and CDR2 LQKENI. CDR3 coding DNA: TGTGCCAGCCAGAGGACTAGCGGGCCCTACAATGAGCAGTTCTTC. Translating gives CASQRTSGPYNEQFF.

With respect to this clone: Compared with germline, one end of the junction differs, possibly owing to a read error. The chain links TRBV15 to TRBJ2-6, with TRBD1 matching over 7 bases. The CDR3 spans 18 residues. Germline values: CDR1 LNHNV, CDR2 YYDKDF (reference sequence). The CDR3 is CATSTGDSPISGANGLTF. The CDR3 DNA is TGTGCCACCAGCACTGGGGACAGCCCGATCTCTGGGGCCAACGGCCTGACTTTC. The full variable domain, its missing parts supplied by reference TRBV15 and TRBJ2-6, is DAMVIQNPRYQVTQFGKPVTLSCSQTLNHNVMYWYQQKSSQAPKLLFHYYDKDFNNEADTPDNFQSRRPNTSFCFLDIRSPGLGDTAMYLCATSTGDSPISGANGLTFGAGSRLTVL.

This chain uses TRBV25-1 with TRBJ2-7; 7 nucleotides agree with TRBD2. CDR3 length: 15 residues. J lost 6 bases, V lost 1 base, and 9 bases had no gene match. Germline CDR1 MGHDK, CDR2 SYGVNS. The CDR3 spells CASSESRGRAGEQYF. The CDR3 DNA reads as TGTGCCAGCAGTGAATCACGGGGGAGGGCCGGCGAGCAGTACTTC.

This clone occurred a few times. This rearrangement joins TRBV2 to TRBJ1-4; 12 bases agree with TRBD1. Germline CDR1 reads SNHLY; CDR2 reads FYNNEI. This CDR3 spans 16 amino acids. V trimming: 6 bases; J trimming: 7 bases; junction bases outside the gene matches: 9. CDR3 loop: CASSLLGQGASEKLFF. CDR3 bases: TGTGCCAGCAGCCTTCTGGGACAGGGGGCGAGTGAAAAACTGTTTTTT. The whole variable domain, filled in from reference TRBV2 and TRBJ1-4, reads EPEVTQTPSHQVTQMGQEVILRCVPISNHLYFYWYRQILGQKVEFLVSFYNNEISEKSEIFDDQFSVERPDGSNFTLKIRSTKLEDSAMYFCASSLLGQGASEKLFFGSGTQLSVL.

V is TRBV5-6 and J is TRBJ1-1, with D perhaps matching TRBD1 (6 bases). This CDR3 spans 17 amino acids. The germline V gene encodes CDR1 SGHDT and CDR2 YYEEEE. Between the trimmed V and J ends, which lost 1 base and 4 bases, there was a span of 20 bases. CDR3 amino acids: CASSLRTEVRGTTEAFF. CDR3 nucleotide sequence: TGTGCCAGCAGCTTGAGGACAGAAGTAAGGGGGACCACTGAAGCTTTCTTT.

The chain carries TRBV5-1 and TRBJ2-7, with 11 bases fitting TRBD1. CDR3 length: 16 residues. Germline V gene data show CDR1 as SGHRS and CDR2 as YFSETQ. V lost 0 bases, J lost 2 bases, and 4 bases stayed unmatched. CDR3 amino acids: CASSLGGTGGAYEQYF. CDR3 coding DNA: TGCGCCAGCAGCTTGGGAGGGACAGGGGGGGCCTACGAGCAGTACTTC. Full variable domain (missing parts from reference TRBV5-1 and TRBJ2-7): KAGVTQTPRYLIKTRGQQVTLSCSPISGHRSVSWYQQTPGQGLQFLFEYFSETQRNKGNFPGRFSGRQFSNSRSEMNVSTLELGDSALYLCASSLGGTGGAYEQYFGPGTRLTVT.

The CDR3 spells CASSPGQGMGEQYF. CDR3 DNA sequence: TGTGCCAGCAGCCCCGGACAGGGAATGGGCGAGCAGTACTTC. This chain joins TRBV7-9 and TRBJ2-7, with 8 bases matching TRBD1. CDR1 and CDR2 from the germline V gene are SEHNR and FQNEAQ (reference sequence). The CDR3 is made up of 14 amino acids. J was trimmed by 6 bases and V by 5 bases; bases with no gene match: 9.

The CDR3 protein is CASSLQGVYNEQFF. In nucleotides, the CDR3 is TGTGCCAGCAGCTTACAGGGGGTATACAATGAGCAGTTCTTC. The J gene is TRBJ2-1, the V gene TRBV7-6, with 7 bases aligning to TRBD1. In germline, CDR1 is SGHVS, CDR2 FNYEAQ. This CDR3 is built from 14 residues. Trimming at V came to 2 bases and at J to 4 bases, leaving 2 bases not matched to a gene.

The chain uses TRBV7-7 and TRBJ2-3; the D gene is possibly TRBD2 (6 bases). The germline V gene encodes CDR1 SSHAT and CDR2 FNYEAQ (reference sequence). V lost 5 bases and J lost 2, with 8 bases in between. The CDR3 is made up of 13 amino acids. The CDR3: CASSRDFTDTQYF. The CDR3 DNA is TGTGCCAGCAGCCGGGACTTCACAGATACGCAGTATTTT.